These 5 T cell receptor beta chains originate from one sample sequenced in a study of radiation and T cells in renal cell carcinoma. Time point in this sample: blood 4 weeks post-SBRT, at nephrectomy. Specified treatment: 15 Gy SBRT to primary tumor, nephrectomy 4 weeks later. Using immunoSEQ multiplex PCR, the repertoire was profiled, and TCRdb retains in-frame clones only, with some absent. The sample records 140,000 to 150,000 clones, around 88% being singletons. Sequencing used blood, obtained from a patient whose treatment included radiotherapy and nephrectomy. The origin of the receptors is a woman in her forties or fifties with renal cell carcinoma.

The CDR3 loop is CASSVAGGRGREKLFF. The CDR3 DNA reads as TGTGCCAGCAGCGTAGCTGGTGGCAGGGGGCGTGAAAAACTGTTTTTT. This chain uses TRBV9 with TRBJ1-4; the match to TRBD1 covers 8 bases. Germline CDR1 and CDR2: SGDLS and YYNGEE. The junction had 8 bases not matched to a gene; V was cut back by 0 bases and J by 7 bases. The CDR3 is made up of 16 amino acids.

The V call is TRBV6-6, the J call TRBJ1-5, with 7 bases that match TRBD1. V was pared by 1 base and J by 7 bases, with 4 bases of the junction left unmatched. CDR3 length equals 14 residues. The germline V gene encodes CDR1 MNHNY and CDR2 SVGAGI (reference sequence). Here the CDR3 reads CASSYFDRAQPQHF. As DNA, the CDR3 is TGTGCCAGCAGTTACTTTGACAGGGCACAGCCCCAGCATTTT.

The CDR3 here is CASSRASGQETQYF. The CDR3 region has the DNA TGTGCCAGCAGCAGGGCTAGCGGCCAAGAGACCCAGTACTTC. This chain uses TRBV9 with TRBJ2-5, with 7 bases fitting TRBD2. The CDR3 totals 14 residues. The V segment lost 4 bases and the J segment 1 base; nucleotides outside the gene matches: 4. Germline lookup yields CDR1 SGDLS and CDR2 YYNGEE.

The chain is built from TRBV5-4 and TRBJ2-5; 15 positions agree with TRBD2. In germline, CDR1 is SGHNT, CDR2 YYREEE (reference sequence). J lost 5 bases, V lost 0 bases, and 8 bases had no gene match. CDR3 length equals 18 residues. Here the CDR3 reads CASSLGGLAGGPGETQYF. CDR3 DNA: TGTGCCAGCAGCTTGGGGGGACTAGCGGGAGGTCCTGGGGAGACCCAGTACTTC.

The chain uses TRBV19 and TRBJ2-6; maybe TRBD1 (6 bases). CDR1 is LNHDA and CDR2 is SQIVND in the germline V gene (reference sequence). The CDR3 runs to 16 residues. V lost 4 bases and J lost 0, with 10 bases in between. CDR3 loop: CASSTIQGSGANVLTF. CDR3 bases: TGTGCCAGTAGTACAATACAGGGCTCTGGGGCCAACGTCCTGACTTTC.